A single sample gave rise to the 24 T cell receptor beta chains below, sequenced in a study of human T cells and chemical hapten exposure. Stated time point: patch test 2, 6 weeks after DPC sensitization. Sample treatment: therapeutic diphenylcyclopropenone sensitization with weekly scalp DPC. TCRdb re-called the RACE reads with MiXCR, one entry per CDR3 protein. The repertoire consists of about 40,000 distinct CDR3 sequences, with less than 4% occurring once and the leading ten covering under 8.5%. The specimen was whole blood, collected in connection with sensitization to the hapten diphenylcyclopropenone (DPC). The receptor set was obtained from a man aged 35-49 years with alopecia areata. Some clones in this sample may be carry-over from other donors' samples.

This clonotype was picked up many times. The V gene is TRBV7-8, the J gene TRBJ1-2; perhaps TRBD1 as D (6 bases). Trimming shortened V by 1 base and J by 2 bases, and 11 bases separated the two germline ends. This CDR3 has 15 residues. Germline CDR1 and CDR2: SGHVS and FQNEAQ. The CDR3 here is CASSLESQGNYGYTF. In DNA, the CDR3 is TGTGCCAGCAGCTTAGAATCACAGGGAAACTATGGCTACACCTTC.

This clonotype occurred many times. The rearrangement links TRBV20-1 to TRBJ1-5, with 7 bases fitting TRBD1. Germline V CDR1 and CDR2: DFQATT, SNEGSKA (reference sequence). The CDR3 has 17 residues. J lost 0 bases, V lost 5 bases, and 13 bases had no gene match. The CDR3 loop is CSAGDRQGKASNQPQHF. The CDR3 nucleotides are TGCAGTGCTGGTGATAGACAGGGAAAGGCTAGCAATCAGCCCCAGCATTTT.

This clonotype was observed many times. The V call is TRBV12-3 or TRBV12-4, the J call TRBJ1-2, with a possible D match to TRBD1 (5 bases). Trimming stripped 2 bases from V and 5 bases from J, with 12 bases between. The CDR3 is 14 amino acids. As DNA, the CDR3 is TGTGCCAGCAGTTTAAACAGGAATCTGTATGGCTACACCTTC. This translates into CASSLNRNLYGYTF.

This clonotype was recorded a few times. CDR3 bases: TGTGCCAGCAGCCAAGAGCGGGAACGGGCCCAGTACTTC. It codes for CASSQERERAQYF. The chain links TRBV14 to TRBJ2-5; a possible D gene is TRBD2 (6 bases). V was pared by 0 bases and J by 9 bases, with 11 bases between. Germline V CDR1 and CDR2: SGHDN, FVKESK. CDR3 length: 13 amino acids. The variable domain in full, with the rest retrieved from reference TRBV14 and TRBJ2-5, is EAGVTQFPSHSVIEKGQTVTLRCDPISGHDNLYWYRRVMGKEIKFLLHFVKESKQDESGMPNNRFLAERTGGTYSTLKVQPAELEDSGVYFCASSQERERAQYFGPGTRLLVL.

This sequence joins TRBV18 and TRBJ2-7, with 7 bases fitting TRBD2. The germline V gene has CDR1 KGHSH and CDR2 LQKENI. There are 15 residues in the CDR3. The junction had 7 bases not matched to a gene; V was cut back by 5 bases and J by 0 bases. The chain's CDR3 is CASSNGGGLSYEQYF. In DNA form, the CDR3 reads TGTGCCAGCTCAAACGGCGGGGGTCTCTCCTACGAGCAGTACTTC.

This clonotype was observed at least ten times. V is TRBV25-1 and J is TRBJ2-2; 10 bases are a match to TRBD2. Trimming at V came to 4 bases and at J to 7 bases, leaving 9 bases not matched to a gene. The germline V gene has CDR1 MGHDK and CDR2 SYGVNS. The CDR3 loop spans 16 amino acids. The CDR3 DNA sequence: TGTGCCAGCAGTGTTCTAGCGGGAGATGATGACGGGGAGCTGTTTTTT. It translates to CASSVLAGDDDGELFF.

The table lists this clonotype with many counts. This sequence joins TRBV5-6 and TRBJ1-5; the D is unclear. The germline CDR1 and CDR2 sequences are SGHDT and YYEEEE. CDR3 size: 14 residues. V lost 3 bases and J 1 base, leaving 8 bases between the germline ends. The CDR3: CASSYPGSNQPQHF. The CDR3 nucleotides are TGTGCCAGCAGCTACCCCGGGAGCAATCAGCCCCAGCATTTT.

This clonotype was counted ten times or more. The chain joins TRBV11-1 to TRBJ1-2; TRBD1 might be the D (6 bases). CDR3 size: 14 residues. Between the trimmed V and J ends, which lost 5 bases and 6 bases, there was a span of 16 bases. The V gene's germline CDR1 is SGHAT and CDR2 FQDESV (reference sequence). The CDR3: CASSTRTEDDGYTF. The CDR3 coding sequence is TGTGCCAGCAGCACCAGGACAGAGGATGATGGCTACACCTTC.

This clonotype has a handful of counts. The chain combines TRBV6-5 with TRBJ1-2; 7 bases align to TRBD1. The J segment lost 0 bases and the V segment lost 6 bases, leaving 4 bases of the junction unmatched. The CDR3 length is 14 residues. Germline lookup yields CDR1 MNHEY and CDR2 SVGAGI. CDR3 region: CASRGQKTNYGYTF. CDR3 in DNA: TGTGCCAGCAGGGGACAGAAAACTAACTATGGCTACACCTTC.

This clonotype was detected many times. The V gene is TRBV24-1, the J gene TRBJ2-1; the match to TRBD1 covers 7 bases. V lost 1 base and J lost 6; bases outside the gene matches: 17. Germline V CDR1 and CDR2: KGHDR, SFDVKD. This CDR3 has 19 residues. CDR3 nucleotides: TGTGCCACCAGTGATTTAAAGGGGGCCAGCGAAGGGTCGAGCAATGAGCAGTTCTTC. This sequence encodes CATSDLKGASEGSSNEQFF.

The rearrangement uses TRBV15 and TRBJ2-3, with D tentatively TRBD1 or TRBD2 (5 bases each). This CDR3 comprises 15 residues. Looked up from germline, CDR1 is LNHNV and CDR2 is YYDKDF (reference sequence). The germline V and J ends were trimmed by 3 bases and 0 bases, with 10 bases remaining between them. The CDR3 DNA reads as TGTGCCACCAGCAGGCGACGGGACAGCACAGATACGCAGTATTTT. It codes for CATSRRRDSTDTQYF.

This clonotype was recorded many times. V usage is TRBV5-6 and J usage is TRBJ2-1; no firm D call. The V gene's germline CDR1 is SGHDT and CDR2 YYEEEE. The CDR3 has 13 amino acids. The germline V and J ends were trimmed by 4 bases and 3 bases, with 8 bases remaining between them. The CDR3 nucleotides read TGTGCCAGCAGCCCCTCCGTCTACAATGAGCAGTTCTTC. Its protein product is CASSPSVYNEQFF. Filled out from reference TRBV5-6 and TRBJ2-1, the complete variable domain reads DAGVTQSPTHLIKTRGQQVTLRCSPKSGHDTVSWYQQALGQGPQFIFQYYEEEERQRGNFPDRFSGHQFPNYSSELNVNALLLGDSALYLCASSPSVYNEQFFGPGTRLTVL.

The table lists this clonotype with many counts. The chain links TRBV7-9 to TRBJ2-7; 10 bases agree with TRBD1. The CDR3 has 13 amino acids. The V gene's germline CDR1 is SEHNR and CDR2 FQNEAQ (reference sequence). V gave up 4 bases and J gave up 6 bases; unmatched junction bases: 3. CDR3 amino acids: CASSSRDRGEQYF. The CDR3 DNA follows: TGTGCCAGCAGCTCCCGGGACAGGGGCGAGCAGTACTTC.

This clonotype was found many times. The chain couples TRBV13 to TRBJ2-2; D ambiguous. This CDR3 comprises 15 residues. Trimming shortened V by 0 bases and J by 2 bases, and 7 bases separated the two germline ends. Germline V lookup: CDR1 PRHDT, CDR2 FYEKMQ (reference sequence). CDR3 in amino acids: CASSLGHSNTGELFF. The CDR3 DNA reads as TGTGCCAGCAGCTTAGGTCACTCAAACACCGGGGAGCTGTTTTTT.

This clonotype was found many times. This rearrangement joins TRBV7-2 to TRBJ2-3, with 9 bases that match TRBD1. J lost 5 bases, V lost 5 bases, and 5 bases had no gene match. The germline V gene encodes CDR1 SGHTA and CDR2 FQGNSA. The length of the CDR3 is 14 residues. CDR3 nucleotide sequence: TGTGCCAGCAGCCCAGGACAGGGGAGAGATACGCAGTATTTT. As protein: CASSPGQGRDTQYF.

This clonotype was counted between two and nine times. The rearrangement joins TRBV3-1 to TRBJ2-1, with 7 bases aligning to TRBD2. J lost 12 bases, V lost 1 base, and 6 bases had no gene match. The germline CDR1 and CDR2 sequences are LGHDT and YNNKEL (reference sequence). The CDR3 extends over 13 amino acids. The DNA of the CDR3 is TGTGCCAGCAGCCAAGGCCTAGCGGAAAGGCAGTTCTTC. The encoded protein is CASSQGLAERQFF.

This clonotype showed up many times. The V and J genes are TRBV25-1 and TRBJ2-5; D remains unclear. The germline V gene encodes CDR1 MGHDK and CDR2 SYGVNS. V was clipped by 0 bases and J by 1 base, with 12 bases between them. The CDR3 totals 16 residues. The CDR3 sequence: CASSEYPLGSQETQYF. CDR3 nucleotide sequence: TGTGCCAGCAGTGAATACCCTCTGGGCAGCCAAGAGACCCAGTACTTC.

This clonotype was counted ten times or more. The genes are TRBV5-6 and TRBJ2-1; weak D call: TRBD2 (6 bases). V was cut by 0 bases and J by 8 bases, with 18 bases left in between. Germline V gene data show CDR1 as SGHDT and CDR2 as YYEEEE. The CDR3 extends over 16 amino acids. CDR3 bases: TGTGCCAGCAGCTTGGGGTTGGGGGGTATGGGCGATGAGCAGTTCTTC. This sequence encodes CASSLGLGGMGDEQFF.

This clonotype was seen a handful of times. The chain recombines TRBV19 with TRBJ2-6; no clear D gene. The CDR3 runs to 13 residues. V was pared by 9 bases and J by 1 base, with 7 bases between. The germline V gene encodes CDR1 LNHDA and CDR2 SQIVND (reference sequence). CDR3 nucleotides: TGTGCCAGCACCAATTCTGGGGCCAACGTCCTGACTTTC. Translation gives CASTNSGANVLTF. Filled out from reference TRBV19 and TRBJ2-6, the complete variable domain reads DGGITQSPKYLFRKEGQNVTLSCEQNLNHDAMYWYRQDPGQGLRLIYYSQIVNDFQKGDIAEGYSVSREKKESFPLTVTSAQKNPTAFYLCASTNSGANVLTFGAGSRLTVL.

The gene calls are TRBV20-1 and TRBJ2-4; D gene uncertain. The V end lost 3 bases, the J end lost 0 bases, and 12 bases lay between the germline ends. In germline, CDR1 is DFQATT, CDR2 SNEGSKA (reference sequence). The CDR3 consists of 15 residues. CDR3 coding DNA: TGCAGTGCTAGCCCTCGTCCGTCAGCCAAAAACATTCAGTACTTC. Encoded protein: CSASPRPSAKNIQYF.

There are many counts of this clonotype. This chain connects TRBV10-3 to TRBJ2-7; 8 bases map to TRBD2. Trimming cost V 4 bases and J 0 bases; bases outside gene matches: 5. CDR1 is ENHRY, CDR2 SYGVKD, per germline. CDR3 length: 15 residues. CDR3 DNA: TGTGCCATCAGTGCGGACGGGACTAGCTCCTACGAGCAGTACTTC. Its protein product is CAISADGTSSYEQYF.

A few counts support this clonotype. Just one base apart from a much larger clone, this may be a read error. The rearrangement uses TRBV3-1 and TRBJ1-2; 7 nucleotides agree with TRBD1. The CDR3 has 14 amino acids. The germline V gene encodes CDR1 LGHDT and CDR2 YNNKEL (reference sequence). The CDR3 reads CASSQVSTGDGYAF. The CDR3 DNA reads TGTGCCAGCAGCCAAGTCAGTACAGGGGATGGCTACGCCTTC.

This clonotype was seen ten or more times. The chain is built from TRBV10-3 and TRBJ2-3; TRBD2 agrees at 10 bases. This CDR3 contains 14 residues. The V gene's germline CDR1 is ENHRY and CDR2 SYGVKD. Trimming cost V 6 bases and J 4 bases; bases outside gene matches: 4. CDR3 nucleotide sequence: TGTGCCATCAGGGGAGCGGGAGGGGCAGATACGCAGTATTTT. It specifies CAIRGAGGADTQYF.

This clonotype has at least ten counts. The chain links TRBV20-1 to TRBJ2-2; possibly TRBD1 for D (5 bases). The CDR3 has 16 amino acids. Germline CDR1 DFQATT, CDR2 SNEGSKA (reference sequence). V was cut by 0 bases and J by 4 bases, with 15 bases left in between. As DNA, the CDR3 is TGCAGTGCTAGAGATTGGGGCGGTCTTGTCACCGGGGAGCTGTTTTTT. Translating it yields CSARDWGGLVTGELFF.